These 21 T cell receptor beta chains originate from one sample sequenced in a study of OX40 agonist ivuxolimab in advanced cancers. Repertoires were generated with immunoSEQ multiplex PCR, while TCRdb's copy carries only in-frame clones and drops some. The table records roughly 55,000 clones, about 90% of them present only once. Sample: CD4+ or CD8+ T cells sorted from blood, taken in a trial of the OX40 agonist ivuxolimab. Receptor source: an adult with an advanced solid tumor such as melanoma, head and neck, liver or kidney cancer.

The J gene is TRBJ1-2, the V gene TRBV9, with TRBD1 as a possible D gene (5 bases). CDR3 length: 16 residues. Per the germline V gene, CDR1 is SGDLS and CDR2 is YYNGEE. V lost 3 bases, J lost 8 bases, and 23 bases lay in between. The CDR3 sequence is CASSGLGPLKQEGYTF. CDR3 sequence (DNA): TGTGCCAGCAGCGGCCTGGGACCGCTTAAGCAGGAAGGCTACACCTTC.

This rearrangement joins TRBV27 to TRBJ2-2; TRBD1 matches at 7 bases. CDR1 is MNHEY and CDR2 is SMNVEV in the germline V gene (reference sequence). Germline trimming cut 2 bases from V and 7 bases from J; bases unmatched to any gene: 10. The CDR3 spans 16 residues. Written as DNA, the CDR3 is TGTGCCAGCAGTTTAGTAGGGGGCATAGTAGGCGGGGAGCTGTTTTTT. This translates into CASSLVGGIVGGELFF.

The chain couples TRBV5-1 to TRBJ2-5; D gene ambiguous. The DNA end is more similar to TRBJ2-7, so the J call may be wrong. In germline, CDR1 is SGHRS, CDR2 YFSETQ. This CDR3 region has 14 residues. CDR3 residues: CASSLVGPAYEQYF. CDR3 nucleotides: TGCGCCAGCAGCTTGGTAGGACCCGCCTACGAGCAGTACTTC.

This chain joins TRBV4-2 and TRBJ2-2, with 8 bases identical to TRBD2. CDR1 is LGHNA, CDR2 YNFKEQ, per germline. This CDR3 is built from 18 residues. V trimming: 0 bases; J trimming: 4 bases; junction bases outside the gene matches: 10. CDR3 in amino acids: CASSQETLSGRVTGELFF. In DNA form, the CDR3 reads TGTGCCAGCAGCCAAGAGACCCTCTCCGGGAGGGTCACCGGGGAGCTGTTTTTT.

The chain employs TRBV29-1 and TRBJ2-1; possibly TRBD1 or TRBD2 for D (6 bases each). V dropped 6 bases and J dropped 6 bases, with 15 bases sitting between them. Germline CDR1 is SQVTM and CDR2 is ANQGSEA. The CDR3 has 13 residues. The CDR3 here is CSVSVGGPNEQFF. CDR3 in DNA: TGCAGCGTGTCAGTGGGGGGCCCCAATGAGCAGTTCTTC.

CDR3 DNA: TGCAGTGCTAGAGATCTGACAGGGCAGTACTTC. It is translated as CSARDLTGQYF. The genes are TRBV20-1 and TRBJ2-7; tentative D call: TRBD1 (6 bases). Trimming shortened V by 0 bases and J by 9 bases, and 9 bases separated the two germline ends. The CDR3 has 11 amino acids. From germline, CDR1 is DFQATT and CDR2 SNEGSKA (reference sequence).

This sequence joins TRBV5-4 and TRBJ2-7; the D call may be TRBD1 or TRBD2 (5 bases each). The germline V gene encodes CDR1 SGHNT and CDR2 YYREEE (reference sequence). Trimming cost V 4 bases and J 4 bases, with 12 bases left between them. CDR3 length: 13 amino acids. The CDR3 loop is CASSPGPGYEQYF. The CDR3 DNA reads TGTGCCAGCAGCCCGGGACCGGGGTACGAGCAGTACTTC. The whole variable domain, remainder taken from reference TRBV5-4 and TRBJ2-7, is ETGVTQSPTHLIKTRGQQVTLRCSSQSGHNTVSWYQQALGQGPQFIFQYYREEENGRGNFPPRFSGLQFPNYSSELNVNALELDDSALYLCASSPGPGYEQYFGPGTRLTVT.

The V and J genes are TRBV6-5 and TRBJ1-5, with TRBD1 matching 7 bases. The CDR3 consists of 14 residues. Germline values: CDR1 MNHEY, CDR2 SVGAGI. J was trimmed by 6 bases and V by 5 bases; bases with no gene match: 7. CDR3 sequence: CASSPGQAGQPQHF. CDR3 coding DNA: TGTGCCAGCAGTCCAGGACAGGCGGGTCAGCCCCAGCATTTT.

The rearrangement links TRBV27 to TRBJ1-1, with D possibly TRBD1 on 5 matching bases. Looked up from germline, CDR1 is MNHEY and CDR2 is SMNVEV (reference sequence). V was clipped by 5 bases and J by 2 bases, with 12 bases between them. CDR3 length: 14 amino acids. The CDR3 loop reads CASSPGGANTEAFF. CDR3 sequence (DNA): TGTGCCAGCAGTCCGGGAGGGGCTAACACTGAAGCTTTCTTT.

The chain is built from TRBV5-6 and TRBJ2-7; D call uncertain. The CDR3 spans 13 residues. CDR1 is SGHDT and CDR2 is YYEEEE in the germline V gene. V was trimmed by 2 bases and J by 2 bases, leaving 8 bases between them. The CDR3 coding sequence is TGTGCCAGCAGCTTCCAGTCTACCTACGAGCAGTACTTC. Amino acids: CASSFQSTYEQYF.

The rearrangement uses TRBV10-3 and TRBJ1-5; D unclear. Deletions cut 8 bases from V and 2 bases from J, with 13 bases between. The V gene's germline CDR1 is ENHRY and CDR2 SYGVKD. The CDR3 covers 14 residues. CDR3 residues: CAIGRDWGNQPQHF. The CDR3 coding sequence is TGTGCCATCGGAAGGGATTGGGGCAATCAGCCCCAGCATTTT.

V is TRBV28 and J is TRBJ2-6; D not resolved. The CDR3 has 17 amino acids. The V end lost 2 bases, the J end lost 4 bases, and 15 bases lay between the germline ends. Germline assignment: CDR1 MDHEN and CDR2 SYDVKM. CDR3: CASSLMGTLLGANVLTF. As DNA, the CDR3 is TGTGCCAGCAGTTTAATGGGAACCCTCCTCGGGGCCAACGTCCTGACTTTC.

J is TRBJ1-5 and V is TRBV7-9; a possible D gene is TRBD1 (6 bases). Germline values: CDR1 SEHNR, CDR2 FQNEAQ (reference sequence). CDR3 length: 16 residues. Trimming left V 4 bases short and J 0 bases short, with 13 bases between. The CDR3 coding sequence is TGTGCCAGCAGCTCCTGGACAGAATATAGCAATCAGCCCCAGCATTTT. It specifies CASSSWTEYSNQPQHF. The complete variable domain, with remaining parts taken from reference TRBV7-9 and TRBJ1-5, reads DTGVSQNPRHKITKRGQNVTFRCDPISEHNRLYWYRQTLGQGPEFLTYFQNEAQLEKSRLLSDRFSAERPKGSFSTLEIQRTEQGDSAMYLCASSSWTEYSNQPQHFGDGTRLSIL.

The chain combines TRBV11-1 with TRBJ2-2; D uncertain. Trimming pared 3 bases from V and 7 bases from J, leaving 3 bases between. Germline V gene sequence: CDR1 SGHAT, CDR2 FQDESV (reference sequence). This CDR3 has 11 residues. The CDR3 nucleotides are TGTGCCAGCAGCTTCCTCGGGGAGCTGTTTTTT. The encoded protein is CASSFLGELFF.

Turning to this clone: Other DNA sequences from this sample encode an identical CDR3 as well. This rearrangement joins TRBV20-1 to TRBJ1-2; D is uncertain. Trimming stripped 5 bases from V and 8 bases from J, with 6 bases between. Germline lookup yields CDR1 DFQATT and CDR2 SNEGSKA (reference sequence). The CDR3 length is 9 residues. CDR3 DNA sequence: TGCAGTGCTCTTGGAGGCTACACCTTC. It encodes CSALGGYTF.

The CDR3 DNA reads TGTGCCAGCAGCCAAGTTGTTTCAGCCCAGCACTACACCTTC. It codes for CASSQVVSAQHYTF. The chain carries TRBV4-2 and TRBJ1-2; no clear D gene. The germline gives CDR1 LGHNA, CDR2 YNFKEQ. This CDR3 contains 14 residues. The germline V and J ends were trimmed by 1 base and 10 bases, with 16 bases remaining between them.

The sample holds one count of this clone. Other DNA sequences from this sample encode an identical CDR3 as well. V gene TRBV4-1 combines with J gene TRBJ1-2; no firm D call. V lost 5 bases and J 2 bases, leaving 18 bases between the germline ends. The CDR3 sequence is 16 residues long. Germline V gene sequence: CDR1 MGHRA, CDR2 YSYEKL. CDR3 in amino acids: CASSSPMAGLNYGYTF. DNA of the CDR3: TGCGCCAGCAGCTCGCCGATGGCAGGCCTAAACTATGGCTACACCTTC.

The chain has TRBV7-3 and TRBJ2-5, with D perhaps given as TRBD1 or TRBD2 (5 bases each). This CDR3 region has 15 residues. V dropped 2 bases and J dropped 5 bases, with 15 bases sitting between them. The germline CDR1 and CDR2 sequences are SGHTA and FQGTGA. CDR3 sequence: CASSLSFGARETQYF. The CDR3 nucleotides read TGTGCCAGCAGCTTATCTTTCGGGGCGCGGGAGACCCAGTACTTC.

The rearrangement joins TRBV15 to TRBJ1-2; no firm D call. V shed 0 bases and J shed 2 bases, with 19 bases lying between them. The CDR3 length is 18 residues. Looked up from germline, CDR1 is LNHNV and CDR2 is YYDKDF (reference sequence). DNA for the CDR3: TGTGCCACCAGCAGAGAAAGGCAGGTCTCCTACTCCAACTATGGCTACACCTTC. The encoded protein is CATSRERQVSYSNYGYTF.

V gene TRBV7-3 combines with J gene TRBJ2-7; weak D call: TRBD1 (5 bases). The germline gives CDR1 SGHTA, CDR2 FQGTGA. V dropped 8 bases and J dropped 1 base, with 24 bases sitting between them. The CDR3 has 17 amino acids. The CDR3 DNA sequence: TGTGCCAGCGAAAAACCCACGGCAGGGAACCAATCCTACGAGCAGTACTTC. Protein sequence: CASEKPTAGNQSYEQYF.

The chain carries TRBV28 and TRBJ2-2, with a possible D match to TRBD2 (5 bases). The CDR3 consists of 13 residues. Deletions cut 7 bases from V and 4 bases from J, with 10 bases between. CDR1 is MDHEN and CDR2 is SYDVKM in the germline V gene. CDR3 in DNA: TGTGCCAGCACCGGGGTTCGCACCGGGGAGCTGTTTTTT. The encoded protein is CASTGVRTGELFF.